The 14 T cell receptor beta chains listed next were all sequenced from one sample in a study of cytomegalovirus exposure and HLA in healthy donors. PCR was performed using 60 Vbeta and 13 Jbeta primers. The assay was immunoSEQ multiplex PCR, and TCRdb's table has in-frame clones only and misses some. The sample includes approximately 160,000 clones, 70% to 90% seen only once; the top ten take 4.5% to 5.5%. Sequencing input: PBMCs. The receptors originated from a girl under 18 in good health and CMV-seropositive.

The chain combines TRBV7-9 with TRBJ1-5, with TRBD1 as a possible D gene (5 bases). Trimming removed 2 bases at V and 0 bases at J, with 17 bases between. Germline V gives CDR1 SEHNR, CDR2 FQNEAQ (reference sequence). The CDR3 loop spans 18 amino acids. The CDR3 region has the DNA TGTGCCAGCAGCTTATACCCAGTAGGGGTACCTAGCAATCAGCCCCAGCATTTT. Its translation is CASSLYPVGVPSNQPQHF.

The rearrangement uses TRBV2 and TRBJ1-1; 8 bases are a match to TRBD1. The CDR3 sequence is 14 residues long. CDR1 is SNHLY, CDR2 FYNNEI, per germline. The V segment lost 6 bases and the J segment 1 base; nucleotides outside the gene matches: 4. The CDR3 is CASSVGQGNTEAFF. The DNA for the CDR3 is TGTGCCAGCAGCGTTGGACAGGGGAACACTGAAGCTTTCTTT.

The J gene is TRBJ1-5, the V gene TRBV19, with 7 positions matching TRBD1. The CDR3 loop spans 16 amino acids. Unmatched junction bases numbered 13, after V lost 5 bases and J lost 6 bases. Germline lookup yields CDR1 LNHDA and CDR2 SQIVND (reference sequence). The CDR3 DNA follows: TGTGCCAGTAGTCGACGAACAGGGGCGGTCGGTCAGCCCCAGCATTTT. Its translation is CASSRRTGAVGQPQHF.

This chain connects TRBV4-1 to TRBJ1-2; D call uncertain. Trimming took off 1 base at V and 3 bases at J, with 12 bases between the two ends. The CDR3 is 15 residues long. In germline, CDR1 is MGHRA, CDR2 YSYEKL. CDR3 sequence: CASSQVSLGDYGYTF. In DNA, the CDR3 is TGCGCCAGCAGCCAAGTAAGTCTGGGCGACTATGGCTACACCTTC.

This clone was picked up one time. The chain carries TRBV6-5 and TRBJ1-2; D might be TRBD1 (5 bases). The CDR3 sequence is 14 residues long. Germline V lookup: CDR1 MNHEY, CDR2 SVGAGI. V was clipped by 7 bases and J by 5 bases, with 17 bases between them. In DNA, the CDR3 is TGTGCCAGCACCTACGGGGGGGGGACTTATGGCTACACCTTC. This translates into CASTYGGGTYGYTF.

V gene TRBV19 combines with J gene TRBJ2-7; perhaps TRBD2 as D (6 bases). The CDR3 extends over 13 amino acids. Per germline, CDR1 LNHDA and CDR2 SQIVND (reference sequence). V was cut by 4 bases and J by 3 bases, with 10 bases left in between. CDR3 coding DNA: TGTGCCAGTAGTACGGAGGGGATCTACGAGCAGTACTTC. This codes for CASSTEGIYEQYF.

V gene TRBV13 combines with J gene TRBJ1-5; D possibly corresponds to TRBD1 (5 bases). This CDR3 region has 16 residues. V was shortened by 1 base and J by 7 bases, with 17 bases between the two germline ends. Germline V lookup: CDR1 PRHDT, CDR2 FYEKMQ (reference sequence). Here the CDR3 DNA reads TGTGCCAGCAGCTTAGATGGTGCGGGGGTAAGGCAGCCCCAGCATTTT. Encoded protein: CASSLDGAGVRQPQHF.

The rearrangement joins TRBV6-1 to TRBJ2-4, with D possibly matching TRBD2 (6 bases). V lost 7 bases and J 2 bases, leaving 12 bases between the germline ends. The CDR3 sequence is 14 residues long. Germline V gives CDR1 MNHNS, CDR2 SASEGT. CDR3 protein: CASTDGGTKNIQYF. The CDR3 DNA sequence: TGTGCCAGCACCGACGGGGGAACCAAAAACATTCAGTACTTC.

This rearrangement joins TRBV19 to TRBJ1-2; TRBD1 matches 7 bases. The CDR3 extends over 12 amino acids. Looked up from germline, CDR1 is LNHDA and CDR2 is SQIVND (reference sequence). With V trimmed by 4 bases and J by 6 bases, 2 bases remained unmatched. The CDR3 region has the DNA TGTGCCAGTAGTAAAGGGGGCGATGGCTACACCTTC. It codes for CASSKGGDGYTF.

As DNA, the CDR3 is TGTGCCAGCAGCGTAGGAGACTCTGGAAACACCATATATTTT. This encodes CASSVGDSGNTIYF. The chain joins TRBV9 to TRBJ1-3; no clear D. Germline CDR1 and CDR2: SGDLS and YYNGEE. V lost 0 bases and J 0 bases, leaving 4 bases between the germline ends. The CDR3 runs to 14 residues.

This chain connects TRBV14 to TRBJ1-2, with D perhaps matching TRBD1 (6 bases). CDR1 is SGHDN, CDR2 FVKESK, per germline. The germline V and J ends were trimmed by 3 bases and 4 bases, with 12 bases remaining between them. The CDR3 loop spans 14 amino acids. The CDR3 loop reads CASSQTGPSYGYTF. The CDR3 region has the DNA TGTGCCAGCAGCCAGACAGGCCCCTCCTATGGCTACACCTTC.

The chain links TRBV9 to TRBJ2-2, with a weak D call TRBD1 (6 bases). CDR3 length: 10 amino acids. V was trimmed by 7 bases and J by 11 bases, leaving 9 bases between them. The germline V gene has CDR1 SGDLS and CDR2 YYNGEE. Here the CDR3 DNA reads TGTGCCAGCGGGGGCCTCGAGCTGTTTTTT. Its protein product is CASGGLELFF.

CDR3 coding DNA: TGCAGCGTCCAGGTTAGCGGGGTTACAGATACGCAGTATTTT. Residues: CSVQVSGVTDTQYF. J is TRBJ2-3 and V is TRBV29-1; 8 bases agree with TRBD2. The CDR3 loop spans 14 amino acids. The V segment lost 6 bases and the J segment 3 bases; nucleotides outside the gene matches: 8. Germline CDR1 and CDR2: SQVTM and ANQGSEA.

The gene calls are TRBV7-9 and TRBJ2-2, with TRBD2 matching over 8 bases. From germline, CDR1 is SEHNR and CDR2 FQNEAQ (reference sequence). V dropped 5 bases and J dropped 6; count of bases not matched to a gene: 14. The CDR3 runs to 17 residues. CDR3 protein: CASSPSQRGFFSGELFF. CDR3 sequence (DNA): TGTGCCAGCAGCCCTTCCCAGCGGGGGTTTTTTTCCGGGGAGCTGTTTTTT.